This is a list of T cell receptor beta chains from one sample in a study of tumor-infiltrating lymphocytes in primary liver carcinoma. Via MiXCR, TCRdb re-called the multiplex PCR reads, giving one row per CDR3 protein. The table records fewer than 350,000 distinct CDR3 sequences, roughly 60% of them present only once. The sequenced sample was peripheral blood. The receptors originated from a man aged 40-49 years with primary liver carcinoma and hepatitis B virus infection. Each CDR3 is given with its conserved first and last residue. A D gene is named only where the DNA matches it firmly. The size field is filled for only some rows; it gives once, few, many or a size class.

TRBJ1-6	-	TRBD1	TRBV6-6	CASRGQGNPPLHF
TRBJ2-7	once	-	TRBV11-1	CANSLEGLYEQYF
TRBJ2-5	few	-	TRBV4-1	CASSQEPSNPETQYF
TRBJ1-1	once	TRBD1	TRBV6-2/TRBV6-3	CASSDRGETFF
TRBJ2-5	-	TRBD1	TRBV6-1	CATSGQGYETQYF
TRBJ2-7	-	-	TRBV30	CAWGGLYEQYF
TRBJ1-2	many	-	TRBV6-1	CASSEAPSRDDYGYTF
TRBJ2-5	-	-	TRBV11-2	CASSSIARGSGETQYF
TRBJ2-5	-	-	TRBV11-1	CASSLGASSVSFETKYF
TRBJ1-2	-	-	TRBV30	CAWDQGTAGGYTF
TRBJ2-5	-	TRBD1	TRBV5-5	CASSATGEETQYF
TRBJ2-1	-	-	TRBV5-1	CASSPAGGRGNEQFF
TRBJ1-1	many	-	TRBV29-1	CSVEPGWAMNTEAFF
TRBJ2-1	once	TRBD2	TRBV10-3	CAIAAQAGTSGSGGHNEQFF
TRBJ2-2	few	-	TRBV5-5	CASSPRAFLNEGELFF
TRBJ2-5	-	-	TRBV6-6	CASNPGGTEETQYF
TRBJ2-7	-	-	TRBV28	CASSADRTYEQYF
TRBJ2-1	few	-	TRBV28	CASSFPGTPSSNEQFF
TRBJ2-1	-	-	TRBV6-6	CASSYHVRRGGANEQFF
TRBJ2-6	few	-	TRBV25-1	CANSGSNSGANVLTF
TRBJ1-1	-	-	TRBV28	CASSLLTGTTEAFF
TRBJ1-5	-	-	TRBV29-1	CRVEGNRPQHF
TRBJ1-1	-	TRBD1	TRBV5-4	CASSSAGTGWTGAFF
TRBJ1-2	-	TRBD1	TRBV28	CASSLIDRANYGYTF
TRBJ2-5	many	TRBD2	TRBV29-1	CSVRTSGSWAETQYF
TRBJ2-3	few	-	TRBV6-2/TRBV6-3	CASSPMRGTAGVPDTQYF
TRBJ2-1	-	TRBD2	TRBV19	CASSFGSSGTLNEQFF
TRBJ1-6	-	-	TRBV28	CASSFGGSVYNSPLHF
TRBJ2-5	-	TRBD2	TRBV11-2	CASSFGLAGSQETLYF
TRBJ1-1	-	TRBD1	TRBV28	CASSPPQGKNTEAFF
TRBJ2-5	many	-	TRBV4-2	CASSQAGETQYF
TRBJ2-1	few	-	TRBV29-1	CSVLGRDAYNEQFF
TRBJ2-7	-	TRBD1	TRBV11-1	CASSFGRPGGVASYEQYF
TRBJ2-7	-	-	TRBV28	CASSFTAVPYEQYF
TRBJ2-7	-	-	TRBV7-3	CASSLTTGAYEQYF
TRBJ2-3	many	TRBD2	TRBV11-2	CASRGGTSGRWVSDTQYF
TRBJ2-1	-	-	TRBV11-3	CASGLMRPINVQFF
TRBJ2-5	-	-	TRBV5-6	CASSPKQGGWEETQYF
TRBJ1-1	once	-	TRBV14	CANSQGGGTEAFF
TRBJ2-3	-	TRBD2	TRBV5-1	CASGATSSTDTQYF
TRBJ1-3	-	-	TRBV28	CASSLYREVSGNTIYF
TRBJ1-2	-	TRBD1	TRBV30	CAWRGNRGSYGYTF
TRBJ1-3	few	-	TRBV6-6	CASSYGDRGNTIYF
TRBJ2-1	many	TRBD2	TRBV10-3	CAISSVTSGRTRPYEQFF
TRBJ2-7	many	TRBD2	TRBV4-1	CASSPSGSASYEQYF
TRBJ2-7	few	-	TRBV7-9	CASSATGYEQYF
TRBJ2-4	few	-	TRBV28	CASSVPGLQNIQYF
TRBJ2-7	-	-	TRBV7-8	CASSRPGTSYEQYF
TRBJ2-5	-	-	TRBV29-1	CSVPTRFGTQYF
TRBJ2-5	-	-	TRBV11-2	CASRDQETLYF
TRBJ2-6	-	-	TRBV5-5	CARSLDSGANVPTF